This T cell receptor beta chain was identified in a study of control samples from healthy donors and cancer patients. The repertoire was sequenced with immunoSEQ multiplex PCR; TCRdb's copy has only in-frame clones and lacks some. The data contain approximately 150,000 clones, 91% of them singletons. Germline lookup yields CDR1 MDHEN and CDR2 SYDVKM. V gave up 6 bases and J gave up 4 bases, with 18 bases separating them. The CDR3 runs to 15 residues. The sequencing sample was made of blood. The chain couples TRBV28 to TRBJ1-1, with D tentatively TRBD1 (6 bases). The receptor comes from a man aged 25-45 years in good health. CDR3 bases: TGTGCCAGCAGCCGGCCCGTGGGAGGGGGCACTGAAGCTTTCTTT. Its protein product is CASSRPVGGGTEAFF.